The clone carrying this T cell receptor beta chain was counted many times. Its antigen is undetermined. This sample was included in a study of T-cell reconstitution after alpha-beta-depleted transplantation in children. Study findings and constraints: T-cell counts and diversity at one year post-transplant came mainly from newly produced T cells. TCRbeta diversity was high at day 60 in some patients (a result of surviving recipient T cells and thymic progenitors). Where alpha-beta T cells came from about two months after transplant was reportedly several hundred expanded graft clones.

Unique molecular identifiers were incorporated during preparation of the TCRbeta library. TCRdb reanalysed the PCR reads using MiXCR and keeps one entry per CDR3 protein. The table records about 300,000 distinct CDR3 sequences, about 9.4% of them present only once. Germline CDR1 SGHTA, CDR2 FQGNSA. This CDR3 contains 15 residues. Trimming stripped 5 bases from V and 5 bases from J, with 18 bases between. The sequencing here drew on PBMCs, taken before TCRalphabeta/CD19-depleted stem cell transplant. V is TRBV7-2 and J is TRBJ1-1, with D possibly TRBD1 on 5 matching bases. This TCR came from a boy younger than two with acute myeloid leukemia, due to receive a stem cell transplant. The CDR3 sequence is CASSPRSGTRTEAFF. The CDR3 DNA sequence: TGTGCCAGCAGCCCTAGGAGTGGGACCCGGACTGAAGCTTTCTTT. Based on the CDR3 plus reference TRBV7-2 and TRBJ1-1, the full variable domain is GAGVSQSPSNKVTEKGKDVELRCDPISGHTALYWYRQSLGQGLEFLIYFQGNSAPDKSGLPSDRFSAERTGGSVSTLTIQRTQQEDSAVYLCASSPRSGTRTEAFFGQGTRLTVV.